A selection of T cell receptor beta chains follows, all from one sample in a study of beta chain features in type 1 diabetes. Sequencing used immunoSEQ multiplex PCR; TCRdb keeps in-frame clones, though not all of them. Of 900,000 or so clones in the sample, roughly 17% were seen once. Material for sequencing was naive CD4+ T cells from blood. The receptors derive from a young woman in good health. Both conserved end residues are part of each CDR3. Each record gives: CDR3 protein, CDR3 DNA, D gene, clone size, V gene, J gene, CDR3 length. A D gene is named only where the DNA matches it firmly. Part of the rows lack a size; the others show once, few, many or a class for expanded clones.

CASSLESNSYNEQFF	TGTGCCAGCAGCTTAGAATCCAACAGTTACAATGAGCAGTTCTTC	NA	NA	TRBV7-2	TRBJ2-1	15
CASTRGTANYGYTF	TGTGCCAGCACCCGAGGGACAGCCAACTATGGCTACACCTTC	TRBD1	NA	TRBV9	TRBJ1-2	14
CASSFHRGTRNEQFF	TGTGCCAGCAGCTTTCACAGGGGGACAAGGAATGAGCAGTTCTTC	TRBD1	few	TRBV7-6	TRBJ2-1	15
CASKTGAEAFF	TGTGCCAGCAAAACAGGGGCTGAAGCTTTCTTT	TRBD1	NA	TRBV2	TRBJ1-1	11
CASSWRVGLGQDSYEQYF	TGTGCCAGCAGCTGGAGGGTGGGTCTAGGACAGGACTCCTACGAGCAGTACTTC	NA	NA	TRBV5-6	TRBJ2-7	18
CASSPRDRGNTGELFF	TGTGCCAGCAGCCCCCGGGACAGGGGCAACACCGGGGAGCTGTTTTTT	TRBD1	NA	TRBV7-9	TRBJ2-2	16
CASSYSFRAAMYEQYF	TGTGCCAGCAGTTACTCGTTCCGGGCGGCGATGTACGAGCAGTACTTC	NA	NA	TRBV6-5	TRBJ2-7	16
CASSIDRWRGSYNEQFF	TGTGCCAGTAGTATAGATCGATGGCGGGGCTCCTACAATGAGCAGTTCTTC	NA	NA	TRBV19	TRBJ2-1	17
CASTNEGPNQPQHF	TGTGCCAGTACCAACGAAGGTCCGAATCAGCCCCAGCATTTT	NA	NA	TRBV19	TRBJ1-5	14
CASTATIYF	TGTGCCAGCACGGCCACCATATATTTT	NA	few	TRBV7-3	TRBJ1-3	9
CASSYRGGQVLNEQFF	TGTGCCAGCAGTTACCGGGGGGGACAGGTCTTAAATGAGCAGTTCTTC	NA	few	TRBV28	TRBJ2-1	16
CASSSRGYREADTEAFF	TGTGCCAGCAGTTCACGCGGGTACAGGGAGGCGGACACTGAAGCTTTCTTT	NA	NA	TRBV27	TRBJ1-1	17
CASSLEQNQPQHF	TGCGCCAGCAGCTTGGAACAGAATCAGCCCCAGCATTTT	NA	NA	TRBV5-1	TRBJ1-5	13
CASSKGQLKTYEQYF	TGTGCCAGTAGTAAGGGACAGCTGAAAACCTACGAGCAGTACTTC	TRBD1	few	TRBV19	TRBJ2-7	15
CASSHNTGGDYGYTF	TGCGCCAGCAGCCACAATACAGGGGGCGACTATGGCTACACCTTC	TRBD1	few	TRBV4-3	TRBJ1-2	15
CATHHEPYEQYF	TGTGCCACTCACCACGAGCCCTACGAGCAGTACTTC	NA	few	TRBV6-6	TRBJ2-7	12
CASSYSSAGYTF	TGTGCCAGCAGTTACTCGAGTGCTGGCTACACCTTC	NA	few	TRBV6-6	TRBJ1-2	12
CASSLFAAGTGELFF	TGTGCCAGCAGCTTATTCGCAGCGGGCACCGGGGAGCTGTTTTTT	NA	few	TRBV7-9	TRBJ2-2	15
CASSNGEDTQYF	TGTGCCAGCAGTAACGGAGAAGATACGCAGTATTTT	NA	NA	TRBV6-1	TRBJ2-3	12
CASSFGGTGGYEQYF	TGTGCCAGCAGCTTCGGTGGGACAGGGGGCTACGAGCAGTACTTC	TRBD1	NA	TRBV11-2	TRBJ2-7	15
CSARQSTEAFF	TGCAGTGCTAGGCAAAGCACTGAAGCTTTCTTT	NA	few	TRBV20-1	TRBJ1-1	11
CATQPVRGNNEQFF	TGTGCCACTCAACCCGTCCGGGGGAACAATGAGCAGTTCTTC	NA	NA	TRBV18	TRBJ2-1	14
CASSLGSGGYNEQFF	TGTGCTAGCAGCCTCGGGAGTGGCGGCTACAATGAGCAGTTCTTC	NA	NA	TRBV7-7	TRBJ2-1	15
CATSLHSVLRETQYF	TGTGCCACCAGCTTACACTCTGTTCTGCGAGAGACCCAGTACTTC	NA	NA	TRBV7-2	TRBJ2-5	15
CASSLWGDENTEAFF	TGCGCCAGCAGCTTGTGGGGGGACGAGAACACTGAAGCTTTCTTT	NA	NA	TRBV5-1	TRBJ1-1	15
CASRRLAGGKETQYF	TGTGCCAGCAGGCGACTAGCGGGAGGTAAAGAGACCCAGTACTTC	TRBD2	NA	TRBV2	TRBJ2-5	15
CASSDKARNTDTQYF	TGCGCCAGCAGTGATAAGGCTAGAAACACAGATACGCAGTATTTT	NA	few	TRBV10-2	TRBJ2-3	15
CASSLVTLADQETQYF	TGTGCCAGCAGCTTAGTGACCCTAGCGGACCAAGAGACCCAGTACTTC	TRBD2	NA	TRBV11-2	TRBJ2-5	16
CASSQNRGDYEQYF	TGCGCCAGCAGCCAGAACAGGGGCGACTACGAGCAGTACTTC	TRBD1	NA	TRBV4-3	TRBJ2-7	14
CASRRQGARETQYF	TGTGCCAGCAGGCGACAGGGGGCGCGAGAGACCCAGTACTTC	TRBD1	few	TRBV7-2	TRBJ2-5	14
CASEISSYNEQFF	TGTGCCAGCGAAATAAGCTCCTACAATGAGCAGTTCTTC	NA	few	TRBV7-2	TRBJ2-1	13
CASSLMTGWKLGDNEQFF	TGTGCCAGCAGCTTAATGACAGGTTGGAAACTCGGTGACAATGAGCAGTTCTTC	NA	NA	TRBV7-8	TRBJ2-1	18
CSATIQETQYF	TGCAGCGCGACAATCCAAGAGACCCAGTACTTC	NA	NA	TRBV20-1	TRBJ2-5	11
CASSQGTEAFF	TGTGCCAGCAGTCAGGGGACAGAAGCTTTCTTT	NA	NA	TRBV6-5	TRBJ1-1	11
CASSFLTSGRVRSYEQYF	TGTGCCAGCAGCTTCCTGACTAGCGGGAGGGTTAGATCCTACGAGCAGTACTTC	TRBD2	NA	TRBV7-2	TRBJ2-7	18
CASSTPESGRNEQYF	TGTGCCAGTAGTACCCCGGAGAGCGGGAGGAACGAGCAGTACTTC	TRBD2	few	TRBV19	TRBJ2-7	15
CASSRSGQQETQYF	TGTGCCAGCAGCCGGAGCGGACAACAAGAGACCCAGTACTTC	NA	NA	TRBV9	TRBJ2-5	14
CASRLREATGELFF	TGTGCCAGCAGACTGAGGGAGGCCACCGGGGAGCTGTTTTTT	NA	NA	TRBV7-9	TRBJ2-2	14
CAISPGQGQANYGYTF	TGTGCCATCAGCCCCGGACAGGGCCAAGCTAACTATGGCTACACCTTC	TRBD1	NA	TRBV10-3	TRBJ1-2	16
CASRAGLEQFF	TGTGCCAGCAGGGCGGGACTTGAGCAGTTCTTC	NA	NA	TRBV2	TRBJ2-1	11